The 12 T cell receptor beta chains listed next were all sequenced from one sample in a study of cytomegalovirus exposure and HLA in healthy donors. This PCR relied on a set of 60 Vbeta primers and 13 Jbeta primers. Data came from immunoSEQ multiplex PCR; TCRdb stores just in-frame clones and leaves some out. The table shows 95,000 to 100,000 clones, with around 85% occurring only once. Sequencing was carried out using PBMCs. The receptors here all came from a man in his thirties or forties in good health and CMV-seronegative.

V gene TRBV14 combines with J gene TRBJ1-1, with 8 bases matching TRBD1. J gave up 1 base and V 1 base, and 5 bases lay outside the gene matches. The CDR3 is 16 residues long. The germline gives CDR1 SGHDN, CDR2 FVKESK. The CDR3 here is CASSQVQGASNTEAFF. The CDR3 DNA sequence: TGTGCCAGCAGCCAAGTTCAGGGGGCTTCGAACACTGAAGCTTTCTTT. The variable domain in full, with the rest retrieved from reference TRBV14 and TRBJ1-1, is EAGVTQFPSHSVIEKGQTVTLRCDPISGHDNLYWYRRVMGKEIKFLLHFVKESKQDESGMPNNRFLAERTGGTYSTLKVQPAELEDSGVYFCASSQVQGASNTEAFFGQGTRLTVV.

This rearrangement joins TRBV4-3 to TRBJ2-1; 11 nucleotides line up with TRBD2. Germline assignment: CDR1 LGHNA and CDR2 YSLEER. The CDR3 extends over 17 amino acids. V gave up 4 bases and J gave up 1 base; unmatched junction bases: 6. DNA of the CDR3: TGCGCCAGCAGCCTTGGACTAGCGGGTTCTTCCTACAATGAGCAGTTCTTC. It yields the protein CASSLGLAGSSYNEQFF.

This clone was observed a single time. This chain links TRBV5-6 with TRBJ2-1; D is unresolved. The V end was cut by 0 bases, the J end by 2 bases, with 9 bases between. This CDR3 has 15 amino acids. Germline V gene data show CDR1 as SGHDT and CDR2 as YYEEEE. In DNA form, the CDR3 reads TGTGCCAGCAGCTTGGAATTTCCCGCCTACAATGAGCAGTTCTTC. Translated: CASSLEFPAYNEQFF.

The J gene is TRBJ1-2, the V gene TRBV30, with D tentatively TRBD1 (5 bases). Germline CDR1 is GTSNPN and CDR2 is SVGIG (reference sequence). Trimming shortened V by 0 bases and J by 1 base, and 9 bases separated the two germline ends. The CDR3 is 14 amino acids. The CDR3 nucleotides read TGTGCCTGGAGTGTTTTAGGGGTTAACTATGGCTACACCTTC. Translation: CAWSVLGVNYGYTF. Combining the CDR3 with reference TRBV30 and TRBJ1-2 gives the whole variable domain SQTIHQWPATLVQPVGSPLSLECTVEGTSNPNLYWYRQAAGRGLQLLFYSVGIGQISSEVPQNLSASRPQDRQFILSSKKLLLSDSGFYLCAWSVLGVNYGYTFGSGTRLTVV.

The chain is built from TRBV4-1 and TRBJ1-2, with 7 bases lining up with TRBD1. Germline CDR1 reads MGHRA; CDR2 reads YSYEKL. The trim removed 3 bases at V and 3 bases at J, leaving 4 bases unmatched. The CDR3 extends over 14 amino acids. CDR3 nucleotide sequence: TGCGCCAGCAGCCAGAGCGACAGGGACTATGGCTACACCTTC. It is translated as CASSQSDRDYGYTF.

This clone showed up just once. V and J are TRBV13 and TRBJ2-1; 8 bases are shared with TRBD2. The CDR3 sequence is 14 residues long. Germline values: CDR1 PRHDT, CDR2 FYEKMQ (reference sequence). With V trimmed by 5 bases and J by 4 bases, 4 bases remained unmatched. In DNA, the CDR3 is TGTGCCAGCAGCCAGACTAGCGTATACAATGAGCAGTTCTTC. This encodes CASSQTSVYNEQFF.

The chain links TRBV9 to TRBJ2-7, with a tentative D call TRBD1 (5 bases). V lost 0 bases to trimming and J lost 6 bases, with 13 bases between them. CDR1 and CDR2 (germline): SGDLS, YYNGEE. This CDR3 spans 14 amino acids. CDR3 in amino acids: CASSVDQGSGEQYF. DNA of the CDR3: TGTGCCAGCAGCGTAGATCAGGGATCAGGCGAGCAGTACTTC. The full variable domain, rest sourced from reference TRBV9 and TRBJ2-7, is DSGVTQTPKHLITATGQRVTLRCSPRSGDLSVYWYQQSLDQGLQFLIQYYNGEERAKGNILERFSAQQFPDLHSELNLSSLELGDSALYFCASSVDQGSGEQYFGPGTRLTVT.

The table lists this clone with a count of one. The V and J genes are TRBV7-9 and TRBJ2-1; TRBD2 agrees at 8 bases. V dropped 5 bases and J dropped 8; count of bases not matched to a gene: 8. Germline V lookup: CDR1 SEHNR, CDR2 FQNEAQ (reference sequence). There are 14 residues in the CDR3. The CDR3 DNA follows: TGTGCCAGCAGCCCACGGACTAGCTTAGATGAGCAGTTCTTC. It codes for CASSPRTSLDEQFF.

The chain combines TRBV7-2 with TRBJ1-4; D unclear. Deletions cut 5 bases from V and 8 bases from J, with 12 bases between. CDR1 SGHTA and CDR2 FQGNSA come from the germline V gene. The CDR3 is made up of 13 amino acids. CDR3 nucleotide sequence: TGTGCCAGCAGCCCCTCTCGGCGGGAAAAACTGTTTTTT. It yields the protein CASSPSRREKLFF.

The chain links TRBV9 to TRBJ2-5, with D perhaps matching TRBD2 (6 bases). CDR1 SGDLS and CDR2 YYNGEE come from the germline V gene. Trimming stripped 4 bases from V and 2 bases from J, with 15 bases between. There are 15 residues in the CDR3. The CDR3 DNA is TGTGCCAGCAGCCCCGAAGGGACTCTTCAAGAGACCCAGTACTTC. Amino acids: CASSPEGTLQETQYF. Combining the CDR3 with reference TRBV9 and TRBJ2-5 gives the whole variable domain DSGVTQTPKHLITATGQRVTLRCSPRSGDLSVYWYQQSLDQGLQFLIQYYNGEERAKGNILERFSAQQFPDLHSELNLSSLELGDSALYFCASSPEGTLQETQYFGPGTRLLVL.

The chain uses TRBV29-1 and TRBJ2-5; 11 positions agree with TRBD2. The V gene end was trimmed by 0 bases and the J gene end by 4 bases; junction bases not matched to a gene: 13. CDR1 and CDR2 from the germline V gene are SQVTM and ANQGSEA. The CDR3 runs to 18 residues. The CDR3 sequence is CSVEDLIEASGGIETQYF. The CDR3 DNA reads as TGCAGCGTTGAAGATTTGATTGAGGCTAGCGGGGGGATAGAGACCCAGTACTTC.

The chain links TRBV30 to TRBJ2-5; no reliable D call. The CDR3 is 13 residues long. Deletions cut 5 bases from V and 0 bases from J, with 10 bases between. Germline V gene lookup returns CDR1 GTSNPN and CDR2 SVGIG (reference sequence). In nucleotides, the CDR3 is TGTGCCTGGGGCGTAGCATACCAAGAGACCCAGTACTTC. Its protein is CAWGVAYQETQYF.